Each of the 21 T cell receptor beta chains below was sequenced from the same sample in a study of blood T cell repertoires in COVID-19. Here immunoSEQ multiplex PCR was the method, and the copy in TCRdb shows in-frame clones only, minus some. This table holds some 150,000 clones, 80% found once. The sample consisted of peripheral blood. These receptors were obtained from a man in his sixties with acute or convalescent COVID-19.

CDR3 protein: CASSRGEQYF. The CDR3 nucleotides are TGCGCCAGCTCCCGGGGGGAGCAGTACTTC. This rearrangement joins TRBV5-1 to TRBJ2-7; tentatively, D is TRBD2 (6 bases). This CDR3 region has 10 residues. In germline, CDR1 is SGHRS, CDR2 YFSETQ. The ends were cut back, 7 bases at V and 7 bases at J, with 9 bases in the middle.

The V and J genes are TRBV6-4 and TRBJ1-2; D may be TRBD1 (5 bases). V lost 0 bases to trimming and J lost 8 bases, with 10 bases between them. Germline CDR1 reads MRHNA; CDR2 reads SNTAGT. This CDR3 spans 13 amino acids. CDR3 coding DNA: TGTGCCAGCAGTGACTCAGGGGTTGGAGGCTACACCTTC. Residues: CASSDSGVGGYTF.

The rearrangement uses TRBV28 and TRBJ2-7; 9 bases fit TRBD1. The CDR3 has 14 residues. The V gene end was trimmed by 1 base and the J gene end by 6 bases; junction bases not matched to a gene: 4. CDR1 is MDHEN and CDR2 is SYDVKM in the germline V gene. In nucleotides, the CDR3 is TGTGCCAGCAGTTTATTTCGACAGGGGGGCGAGCAGTACTTC. Translating it yields CASSLFRQGGEQYF.

V gene TRBV9 combines with J gene TRBJ2-7, with D tentatively TRBD1 (5 bases). The CDR3 contains 14 residues. Looked up from germline, CDR1 is SGDLS and CDR2 is YYNGEE. V gave up 0 bases and J gave up 4 bases, with 11 bases separating them. The CDR3 DNA sequence: TGTGCCAGCAGCGTAGCGCAGGGCCCATACGAGCAGTACTTC. Translating gives CASSVAQGPYEQYF.

This clone was seen a handful of times. The chain carries TRBV4-1 and TRBJ2-5, with 8 bases fitting TRBD1. There are 16 residues in the CDR3. V shed 0 bases, J shed 4 bases, and the junction held 7 bases outside the gene matches. Germline V lookup: CDR1 MGHRA, CDR2 YSYEKL. CDR3 region: CASSQDAAGGPETQYF. CDR3 bases: TGCGCCAGCAGCCAAGATGCGGCAGGGGGCCCAGAGACCCAGTACTTC.

This rearrangement joins TRBV11-2 to TRBJ2-1; the match to TRBD2 covers 7 bases. V trimming: 0 bases; J trimming: 7 bases; junction bases outside the gene matches: 6. CDR3 length: 15 residues. The V gene's germline CDR1 is SGHAT and CDR2 FQNNGV. The CDR3 DNA sequence: TGTGCCAGCAGCTTAGATAGGGCTAGCGGTAATGAGCAGTTCTTC. Translation gives CASSLDRASGNEQFF. The whole variable domain, filled in from reference TRBV11-2 and TRBJ2-1, reads EAGVAQSPRYKIIEKRQSVAFWCNPISGHATLYWYQQILGQGPKLLIQFQNNGVVDDSQLPKDRFSAERLKGVDSTLKIQPAKLEDSAVYLCASSLDRASGNEQFFGPGTRLTVL.

The chain employs TRBV11-2 and TRBJ2-5, with 13 nucleotides matching TRBD2. The V segment lost 1 base and the J segment 4 bases; nucleotides outside the gene matches: 6. Germline CDR1 SGHAT, CDR2 FQNNGV. The CDR3 loop spans 17 amino acids. CDR3 loop: CASSLGGLAGMGETQYF. The CDR3, as DNA: TGTGCCAGCAGCTTAGGGGGACTAGCGGGAATGGGAGAGACCCAGTACTTC. Full variable domain (rest looked up from reference TRBV11-2 and TRBJ2-5): EAGVAQSPRYKIIEKRQSVAFWCNPISGHATLYWYQQILGQGPKLLIQFQNNGVVDDSQLPKDRFSAERLKGVDSTLKIQPAKLEDSAVYLCASSLGGLAGMGETQYFGPGTRLLVL.

This clone was recorded a few times. J is TRBJ2-3 and V is TRBV9, with D possibly matching TRBD2 (5 bases). V lost 0 bases and J 4 bases, leaving 21 bases between the germline ends. Germline assignment: CDR1 SGDLS and CDR2 YYNGEE. The CDR3 is made up of 18 amino acids. DNA for the CDR3: TGTGCCAGCAGCGTAGTGGGGTTGACTGCTAGCTTCTCAGATACGCAGTATTTT. Translation gives CASSVVGLTASFSDTQYF.

The CDR3 DNA follows: TGTGCCAGCAGTAGACCCCCCGGGACTAGCGGGACCTCCTACAATGAGCAGTTCTTC. Residues: CASSRPPGTSGTSYNEQFF. V gene TRBV6-2 or TRBV6-3 combines with J gene TRBJ2-1; 13 bases fit TRBD2. Germline values: CDR1 MNHEY, CDR2 SVGEGT. The CDR3 has 19 amino acids. The V segment lost 5 bases and the J segment 0 bases; nucleotides outside the gene matches: 10.

This clone was observed a single time. The sample has other DNA sequences that encode this CDR3 too. The rearrangement joins TRBV7-3 to TRBJ2-1; TRBD2 matches 11 bases. With V trimmed by 2 bases and J by 7 bases, 4 bases remained unmatched. This CDR3 region has 15 residues. Germline V gives CDR1 SGHTA, CDR2 FQGTGA. The CDR3: CASSLLAGGPNEQFF. CDR3 sequence (DNA): TGTGCCAGCAGCTTATTAGCGGGAGGGCCGAATGAGCAGTTCTTC.

The V gene is TRBV19, the J gene TRBJ2-6, with D possibly matching TRBD2 (5 bases). V was shortened by 9 bases and J by 0 bases, with 15 bases between the two germline ends. The CDR3 is made up of 16 amino acids. Germline-derived CDR1 and CDR2 are LNHDA and SQIVND (reference sequence). The CDR3, as DNA: TGTGCCAGCCGACGGACTGCCCGCTCTGGGGCCAACGTCCTGACTTTC. Its protein product is CASRRTARSGANVLTF.

The chain joins TRBV6-1 to TRBJ1-6; no clear D. Germline CDR1 is MNHNS and CDR2 is SASEGT. V was trimmed by 2 bases and J by 10 bases, leaving 12 bases between them. The CDR3 contains 14 residues. CDR3 residues: CASSESGHRSPLHF. The CDR3 nucleotides are TGTGCCAGCAGTGAATCGGGTCATCGGTCACCCCTCCACTTT.

Note on this clone: This CDR3 is also generated by other DNA sequences in the sample. The V call is TRBV3-1 (or the pseudogene TRBV3-2), the J call TRBJ1-5; D gene uncertain. This CDR3 region has 12 residues. V dropped 3 bases and J dropped 6 bases, with 6 bases sitting between them. Germline V gives CDR1 LGHDT, CDR2 YNNKEL (reference sequence). As DNA, the CDR3 is TGTGCCAGCAGCCAGGGAGGTCAGCCCCAGCATTTT. Translating it yields CASSQGGQPQHF.

The CDR3 spells CASSQELLRTGSPYTF. Here the CDR3 DNA reads TGCGCCAGCAGCCAAGAGTTGTTGAGGACAGGGAGTCCCTACACCTTC. The chain links TRBV4-3 to TRBJ1-2, with TRBD1 matching over 8 bases. The germline CDR1 and CDR2 sequences are LGHNA and YSLEER. This CDR3 is built from 16 residues. J gave up 10 bases and V 0 bases, and 13 bases lay outside the gene matches.

The chain joins TRBV2 to TRBJ1-2; D is possibly TRBD1 (6 bases). The germline V gene has CDR1 SNHLY and CDR2 FYNNEI. This CDR3 is 13 amino acids long. V was pared by 2 bases and J by 6 bases, with 10 bases between. The CDR3 DNA is TGTGCCAGCAGTGAAATGGCAGGGGATGGCTACACCTTC. This codes for CASSEMAGDGYTF.

This clone was counted a few times. The CDR3 sequence: CASSLDGRGFSTDTQYF. The CDR3 DNA sequence: TGCGCCAGCAGCTTGGATGGCAGGGGGTTTAGCACAGATACGCAGTATTTT. The chain employs TRBV5-1 and TRBJ2-3; 7 bases line up with TRBD1. The V gene end was trimmed by 0 bases and the J gene end by 0 bases; junction bases not matched to a gene: 7. The CDR3 runs 17 residues. The germline V gene encodes CDR1 SGHRS and CDR2 YFSETQ.

This sequence joins TRBV4-1 and TRBJ1-6; 8 bases line up with TRBD1. Per germline, CDR1 MGHRA and CDR2 YSYEKL. The CDR3 totals 15 residues. The V segment lost 4 bases and the J segment 10 bases; nucleotides outside the gene matches: 9. CDR3 amino acids: CASSLETGADSPLHF. CDR3 coding DNA: TGCGCCAGCAGCCTCGAGACAGGGGCCGACTCACCCCTCCACTTT.

The chain couples TRBV7-8 to TRBJ2-3; 7 bases line up with TRBD2. Germline V gene lookup returns CDR1 SGHVS and CDR2 FQNEAQ. The CDR3 consists of 16 residues. J lost 1 base, V lost 6 bases, and 10 bases had no gene match. DNA for the CDR3: TGTGCCAGCAGGGTCCAAGCGGGGCCAGGCACAGATACGCAGTATTTT. Translated, it gives CASRVQAGPGTDTQYF.

This clone was counted once. The rearrangement uses TRBV7-2 and TRBJ1-2; no definite D call. Germline CDR1 and CDR2: SGHTA and FQGNSA. The CDR3 runs to 14 residues. V shed 1 base and J shed 4 bases, with 10 bases lying between them. CDR3 region: CASSLVARLYGYTF. CDR3 nucleotides: TGTGCCAGCAGCTTAGTGGCCAGGCTCTATGGCTACACCTTC.

This clone was counted a few times. The rearrangement links TRBV6-6 to TRBJ2-6; tentatively, D is TRBD1 (7 bases). The V end lost 6 bases, the J end lost 1 base, and 25 bases lay between the germline ends. In germline, CDR1 is MNHNY, CDR2 SVGAGI (reference sequence). The length of the CDR3 is 20 residues. In nucleotides, the CDR3 is TGTGCCAGCAGCCAAAGGGGGGACAGCGTTCAGTTTTCTGGGGCCAACGTCCTGACTTTC. Its protein product is CASSQRGDSVQFSGANVLTF.

The chain combines TRBV6-5 with TRBJ2-2; TRBD2 matches 11 bases. The CDR3 length is 16 residues. J gave up 4 bases and V 2 bases, and 3 bases lay outside the gene matches. The germline V gene has CDR1 MNHEY and CDR2 SVGAGI. CDR3 in amino acids: CASSYGGTSGTGELFF. CDR3 DNA: TGTGCCAGCAGTTACGGAGGGACTAGCGGCACCGGGGAGCTGTTTTTT.